This record looks at one TCR beta chain sequence and its context. What it binds is unknown. This entry is derived from a study of T cell repertoires in cytomegalovirus infection. A single record per CDR3 protein comes from TCRdb applying MiXCR to the reads. The profile shows approximately 89,000 distinct CDR3 sequences, about 31% of them singletons. The CDR3 is made up of 15 amino acids. V trimming: 2 bases; J trimming: 3 bases; junction bases outside the gene matches: 7. Germline V gene sequence: CDR1 MGHRA, CDR2 YSYEKL. The sequence was collected from a human donor in good health (CMV status not recorded). Some clones in this sample may be carry-over from other donors' samples. The chain recombines TRBV4-1 with TRBJ2-7; 7 bases are a match to TRBD1. The sequencing used CD8+ T cells from cultured PBMCs, collected from culture after CMV antigen stimulation. The CDR3 protein is CASSQRQGDHYEQYF. The CDR3 DNA sequence: TGCGCCAGCAGCCAAAGACAGGGTGACCACTACGAGCAGTACTTC.